The 8 T cell receptor beta chains given below trace back to one sample, sequenced in a study of T cells in Graves' hyperthyroidism and ophthalmopathy. RNA transcripts yielded amplified TCR beta CDR3 regions. TCR CDR3 underwent first-round RT-PCR with the HTBI primer set. TCRdb fed the multiplex PCR reads into MiXCR, producing one record per CDR3 protein. The sample carries hundreds of thousands of distinct CDR3 sequences, around 19% recorded once. Sequencing input: blood. These receptors were taken from a man in his forties or fifties with Graves' ophthalmopathy.

The rearrangement joins TRBV14 to TRBJ2-7; TRBD2 matches 15 bases. The CDR3 runs to 18 residues. With V trimmed by 5 bases and J by 0 bases, 8 bases remained unmatched. Germline V CDR1 and CDR2: SGHDN, FVKESK. The CDR3 region has the DNA TGTGCCAGCAGCGCCGGGACTAGCGGGAGGTCCCCCTCCTACGAGCAGTACTTC. The encoded protein is CASSAGTSGRSPSYEQYF.

This clonotype was counted only a few times. The V and J genes are TRBV28 and TRBJ1-2; D gene ambiguous. Trimming took 6 bases from V and 4 from J, leaving 6 bases between them. CDR3 length: 11 residues. Germline V gene sequence: CDR1 MDHEN, CDR2 SYDVKM. The CDR3 nucleotides are TGTGCCAGCAGGTCCATCTATGGCTACACCTTC. Translating gives CASRSIYGYTF.

This clonotype was seen many times. The rearrangement links TRBV6-2 or TRBV6-3 to TRBJ2-4, with D possibly being TRBD2 (6 bases). CDR3 length: 16 amino acids. Looked up from germline, CDR1 is MNHEY and CDR2 is SVGEGT. With 0 bases removed from V and 3 bases from J, the gap between germline ends came to 12 bases. The CDR3 protein is CASSYSEGSDKNIQYF. CDR3 nucleotides: TGTGCCAGCAGTTACTCGGAGGGGTCGGACAAAAACATTCAGTACTTC.

V and J are TRBV7-2 and TRBJ2-1; D uncertain. CDR1 and CDR2 from the germline V gene are SGHTA and FQGNSA. This CDR3 region has 13 residues. V dropped 0 bases and J dropped 8 bases, with 8 bases sitting between them. In DNA, the CDR3 is TGTGCCAGCAGCTTAGCGTTTGCAGATGAGCAGTTCTTC. This codes for CASSLAFADEQFF. The whole variable domain, remainder taken from reference TRBV7-2 and TRBJ2-1, is GAGVSQSPSNKVTEKGKDVELRCDPISGHTALYWYRQSLGQGLEFLIYFQGNSAPDKSGLPSDRFSAERTGGSVSTLTIQRTQQEDSAVYLCASSLAFADEQFFGPGTRLTVL.

The V and J genes are TRBV6-1 and TRBJ2-7; D is uncertain. This CDR3 is 14 amino acids long. The germline gives CDR1 MNHNS, CDR2 SASEGT. With 4 bases removed from V and 2 bases from J, the gap between germline ends came to 12 bases. CDR3: CASSGGKAPYEQYF. CDR3 nucleotide sequence: TGTGCCAGCAGTGGGGGTAAGGCCCCCTACGAGCAGTACTTC.

This clonotype was counted a single time. This chain's CDR3 is CSAASPRGQGGVNEQFF. For the CDR3, the DNA is TGCAGTGCCGCCTCCCCGCGGGGACAGGGGGGGGTTAATGAGCAGTTCTTC. The genes are TRBV20-1 and TRBJ2-1; 11 nucleotides match TRBD1. The CDR3 length is 17 residues. The germline V gene has CDR1 DFQATT and CDR2 SNEGSKA (reference sequence). The V and J ends lost 6 bases and 7 bases, in that order; junction bases with no gene match: 17.

This clonotype has just a few counts. The genes are TRBV20-1 and TRBJ2-6, with 7 bases identical to TRBD1. Germline loops: CDR1 DFQATT, CDR2 SNEGSKA (reference sequence). V dropped 0 bases and J dropped 0; count of bases not matched to a gene: 11. The CDR3 sequence is 19 residues long. The CDR3 protein is CSARDSSGGGNSGANVLTF. Here the CDR3 DNA reads TGCAGTGCTAGAGATAGTTCAGGGGGTGGAAACTCTGGGGCCAACGTCCTGACTTTC.

This clonotype was counted many times. The J gene is TRBJ2-7, the V gene TRBV20-1; TRBD2 agrees at 15 bases. The J segment lost 3 bases and the V segment lost 3 bases, leaving 9 bases of the junction unmatched. The CDR3 is made up of 17 amino acids. Germline V gene data show CDR1 as DFQATT and CDR2 as SNEGSKA (reference sequence). Here the CDR3 DNA reads TGCAGTGCTAGTGGGGGACTAGCGGGAGGCGCGATCTACGAGCAGTACTTC. Translation gives CSASGGLAGGAIYEQYF.